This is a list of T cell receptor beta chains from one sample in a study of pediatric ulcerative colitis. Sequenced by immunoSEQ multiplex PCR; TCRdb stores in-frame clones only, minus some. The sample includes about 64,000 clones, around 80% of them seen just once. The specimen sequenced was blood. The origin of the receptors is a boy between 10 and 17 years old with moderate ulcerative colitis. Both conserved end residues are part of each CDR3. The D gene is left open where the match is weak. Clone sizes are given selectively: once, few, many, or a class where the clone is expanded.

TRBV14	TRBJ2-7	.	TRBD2	CASSTRARTSGRAESYEQYF	TGTGCCAGCAGCACGCGGGCCCGGACTAGCGGGAGGGCCGAGTCCTACGAGCAGTACTTC
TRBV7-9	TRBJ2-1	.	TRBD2	CASSCSGSNCDEQFF	TGTGCCAGCAGCTGCAGCGGGAGTAATTGCGATGAGCAGTTCTTC
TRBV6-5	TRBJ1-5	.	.	CASKRGNSNQPQHF	TGTGCCAGCAAGCGAGGGAATAGCAATCAGCCCCAGCATTTT
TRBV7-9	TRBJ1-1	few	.	CASDWAEAFF	TGTGCCAGCGATTGGGCTGAAGCTTTCTTT
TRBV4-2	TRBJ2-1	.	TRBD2	CASSQGETSGACNEQFF	TGTGCCAGCAGCCAAGGGGAGACTAGCGGGGCCTGCAATGAGCAGTTCTTC
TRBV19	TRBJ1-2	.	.	CASSIGGGVGGYTF	TGTGCCAGTAGTATAGGAGGGGGGGTCGGTGGCTACACCTTC
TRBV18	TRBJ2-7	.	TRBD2	CASSSGATYEQYF	TGTGCCAGCTCTAGCGGGGCTACCTACGAGCAGTACTTC
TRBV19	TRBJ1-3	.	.	CASSHAGTQGRNTIYF	TGTGCCAGTAGCCACGCCGGCACCCAGGGAAGAAACACCATATATTTT
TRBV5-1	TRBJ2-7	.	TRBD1	CASSIGQGDEQYF	TGCGCCAGCAGCATTGGACAGGGTGACGAGCAGTACTTC
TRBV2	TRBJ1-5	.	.	CASSDFLRRRHF	TGTGCCAGCAGTGACTTCTTGCGCCGTCGGCATTTT
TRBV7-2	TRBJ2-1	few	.	CASSLETAQFF	TGTGCCAGCAGCTTAGAGACCGCGCAGTTCTTC
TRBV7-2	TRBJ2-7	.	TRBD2	CASSLVTSGSYTTYEQYF	TGTGCCAGCAGCTTAGTCACTAGCGGGAGTTATACGACCTACGAGCAGTACTTC
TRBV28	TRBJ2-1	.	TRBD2	CASRAGGPANEQFF	TGTGCCAGCAGGGCGGGAGGGCCGGCCAATGAGCAGTTCTTC
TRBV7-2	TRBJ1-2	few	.	CASSLGGVYGYTF	TGTGCCAGCAGCTTAGGAGGGGTCTATGGCTACACCTTC
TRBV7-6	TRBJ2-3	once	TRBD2	CASSARGLAVNTDTQYF	TGTGCCAGCAGCGCCAGGGGACTAGCGGTGAACACAGATACGCAGTATTTT
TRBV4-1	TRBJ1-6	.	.	CASSQVSPANSPLHF	TGCGCCAGCAGCCAAGTCTCGCCGGCTAATTCACCCCTCCACTTT
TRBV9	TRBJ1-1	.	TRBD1	CASSVGNWAGGIGKNTEAFF	TGTGCCAGCAGCGTGGGGAACTGGGCAGGGGGTATTGGTAAGAACACTGAAGCTTTCTTT
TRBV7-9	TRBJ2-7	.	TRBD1	CASSRLLGDRFSYEQYF	TGTGCCAGCAGCCGACTTCTCGGGGACAGGTTCTCCTACGAGCAGTACTTC
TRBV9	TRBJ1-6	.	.	CASSAMPGPRNSPLHF	TGTGCCAGCAGCGCGATGCCGGGACCCAGGAATTCACCCCTCCACTTT
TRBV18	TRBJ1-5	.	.	CASSPWGNNQPQHF	TGTGCCAGCTCACCATGGGGTAACAATCAGCCCCAGCATTTT
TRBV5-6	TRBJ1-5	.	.	CASSLLSGGYSNQPQHF	TGTGCCAGCAGCTTGTTGAGTGGAGGGTATAGCAATCAGCCCCAGCATTTT
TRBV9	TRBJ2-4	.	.	CASSAFGNIQYF	TGTGCCAGCAGCGCCTTTGGGAACATTCAGTACTTC
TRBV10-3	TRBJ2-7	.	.	CAISATDYEQYF	TGTGCCATCAGTGCAACAGACTACGAGCAGTACTTC
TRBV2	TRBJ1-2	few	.	CASSEIGINGYTF	TGTGCCAGCAGTGAAATAGGGATCAATGGCTACACCTTC
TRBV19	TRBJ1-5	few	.	CASTTGTGRRNQPQHF	TGTGCCAGTACCACCGGGACCGGGAGGCGCAATCAGCCCCAGCATTTT
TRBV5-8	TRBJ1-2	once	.	CASSSIGLNYGYTF	TGTGCCAGCAGCTCGATAGGCCTTAACTATGGCTACACCTTC
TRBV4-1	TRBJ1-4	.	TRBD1	CASSQVQGDEKLFF	TGCGCCAGCAGCCAAGTACAGGGGGACGAAAAACTGTTTTTT
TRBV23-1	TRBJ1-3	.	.	CASSSTPSGNTIYF	TGCGCCAGCAGCTCAACCCCATCTGGAAACACCATATATTTT
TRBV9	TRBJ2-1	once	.	CASSAGGGEQFF	TGTGCCAGCAGCGCTGGAGGAGGGGAGCAGTTCTTC
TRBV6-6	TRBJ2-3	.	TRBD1	CASSYSRGQGTQYF	TGTGCCAGCAGTTACTCGAGGGGACAGGGGACGCAGTATTTT
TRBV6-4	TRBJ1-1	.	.	CARGEGEGHTEAFF	TGTGCCAGAGGGGAAGGGGAGGGGCACACTGAAGCTTTCTTT
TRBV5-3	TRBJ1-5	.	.	CARSCQWHLNQPQHF	TGTGCCAGAAGCTGCCAATGGCACCTCAATCAGCCCCAGCATTTT
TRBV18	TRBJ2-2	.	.	CASSPRAGATNTGELFF	TGTGCCAGCTCACCACGGGCGGGGGCCACGAACACCGGGGAGCTGTTTTTT
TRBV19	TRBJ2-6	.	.	CASSSPPGALAGANVLTF	TGTGCCAGTAGTTCTCCACCAGGGGCGCTAGCTGGGGCCAACGTCCTGACTTTC
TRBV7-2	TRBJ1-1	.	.	CASSRNFRNTEAFF	TGTGCCAGCAGCCGAAATTTTAGGAACACTGAAGCTTTCTTT
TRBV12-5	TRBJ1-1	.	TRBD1	CASGLVGQGPEAFF	TGTGCTAGTGGTTTGGTCGGACAGGGGCCTGAAGCTTTCTTT
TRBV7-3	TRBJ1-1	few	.	CASLLGSGAFF	TGTGCCAGCTTGCTCGGTTCGGGAGCTTTCTTT
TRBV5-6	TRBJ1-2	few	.	CASSWTEYGYTF	TGTGCCAGCAGCTGGACGGAGTATGGCTACACCTTC
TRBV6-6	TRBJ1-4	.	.	CASKLIRENEKLFF	TGTGCCAGCAAACTGATCAGGGAAAATGAAAAACTGTTTTTT
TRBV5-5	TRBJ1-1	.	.	CATRVGGLIARNTEAFF	TGTGCCACCAGAGTCGGGGGACTCATCGCACGGAACACTGAAGCTTTCTTT
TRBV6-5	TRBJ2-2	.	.	CASSYRSYSTGELFF	TGTGCCAGCAGTTACAGAAGTTATAGCACCGGGGAGCTGTTTTTT
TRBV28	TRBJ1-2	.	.	CASSLGGSAAGYTF	TGTGCCAGCAGTTTAGGGGGATCGGCTGCCGGCTACACCTTC
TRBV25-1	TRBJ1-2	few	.	CASAKSGAFYTF	TGTGCCAGCGCGAAGTCCGGGGCCTTCTACACCTTC
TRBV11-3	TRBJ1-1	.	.	CASSSTGTRNTEAFF	TGTGCCAGCAGCTCCACCGGGACACGGAACACTGAAGCTTTCTTT
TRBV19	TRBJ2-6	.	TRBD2	CASSIPTSGYSGANVLTF	TGTGCCAGTAGTATTCCGACTAGCGGGTACTCTGGGGCCAACGTCCTGACTTTC